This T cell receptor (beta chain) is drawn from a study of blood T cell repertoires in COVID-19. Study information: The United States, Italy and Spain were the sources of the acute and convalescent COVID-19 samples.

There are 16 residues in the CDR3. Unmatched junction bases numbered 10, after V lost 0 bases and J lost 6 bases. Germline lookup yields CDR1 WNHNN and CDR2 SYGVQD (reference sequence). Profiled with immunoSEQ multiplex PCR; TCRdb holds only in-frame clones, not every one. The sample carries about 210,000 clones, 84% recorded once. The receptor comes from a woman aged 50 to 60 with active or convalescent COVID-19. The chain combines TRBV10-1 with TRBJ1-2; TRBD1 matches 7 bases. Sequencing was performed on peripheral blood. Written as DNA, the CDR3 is TGCGCCAGCAGTGAGTCGCAGGCGACAGGGATCGATGGCTACACCTTC. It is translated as CASSESQATGIDGYTF.